The clone carrying this TCR beta chain was seen a few times. The data are from a study of blood T cell repertoires in COVID-19. Study overall: PBMCs, B-cell-depleted T cells, or T cells were the source of the cDNA or gDNA that made up the material.

Individuals drawn from approximately 22 US areas were roughly 18 to 100 years old. The CDR3 totals 13 residues. Trimming cost V 1 base and J 4 bases, with 5 bases left between them. Germline CDR1 and CDR2: SGHTA and FQGNSA. Sequencing was performed with immunoSEQ multiplex PCR; in TCRdb, only in-frame clones are kept and a portion is missing. The data contain 160,000 or so clones, approximately 86% of them seen just once; the ten biggest clones take up approximately 18%. The J gene is TRBJ1-3, the V gene TRBV7-2; D remains ambiguous. This TCR came from a man aged 55 to 69 who had recovered from COVID-19. The sequencing input was PBMCs or T cells enriched from blood (not recorded which). Written as DNA, the CDR3 is TGTGCCAGCAGCTTAGGGCAGGGAAACACCATATATTTT. Residues: CASSLGQGNTIYF. Complete variable domain (other parts from reference TRBV7-2 and TRBJ1-3): GAGVSQSPSNKVTEKGKDVELRCDPISGHTALYWYRQSLGQGLEFLIYFQGNSAPDKSGLPSDRFSAERTGGSVSTLTIQRTQQEDSAVYLCASSLGQGNTIYFGEGSWLTVV.